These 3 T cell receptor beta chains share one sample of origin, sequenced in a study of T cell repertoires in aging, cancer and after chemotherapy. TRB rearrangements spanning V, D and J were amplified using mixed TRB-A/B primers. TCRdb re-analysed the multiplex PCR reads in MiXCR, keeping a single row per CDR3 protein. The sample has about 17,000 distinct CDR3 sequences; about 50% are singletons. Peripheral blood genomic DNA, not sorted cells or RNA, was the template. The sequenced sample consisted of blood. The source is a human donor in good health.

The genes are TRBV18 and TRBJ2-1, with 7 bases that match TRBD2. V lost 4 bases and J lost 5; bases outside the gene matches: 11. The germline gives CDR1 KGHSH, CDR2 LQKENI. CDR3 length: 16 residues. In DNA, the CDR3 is TGTGCCAGCTCACTAAGGACTAGTGGACCGCACAATGAGCAGTTCTTC. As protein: CASSLRTSGPHNEQFF.

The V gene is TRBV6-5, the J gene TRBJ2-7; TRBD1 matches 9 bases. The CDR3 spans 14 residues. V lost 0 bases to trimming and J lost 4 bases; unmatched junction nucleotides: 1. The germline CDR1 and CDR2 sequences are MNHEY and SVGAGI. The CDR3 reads CASSYSTGGYEQYF. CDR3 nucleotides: TGTGCCAGCAGTTACTCGACAGGGGGGTACGAGCAGTACTTC.

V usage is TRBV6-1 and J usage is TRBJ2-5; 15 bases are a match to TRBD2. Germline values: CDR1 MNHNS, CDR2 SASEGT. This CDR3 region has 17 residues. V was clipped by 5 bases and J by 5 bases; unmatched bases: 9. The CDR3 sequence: CASSSGLAGGETETQYF. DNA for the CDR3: TGTGCCAGCAGTTCGGGACTAGCGGGAGGCGAAACGGAGACCCAGTACTTC.